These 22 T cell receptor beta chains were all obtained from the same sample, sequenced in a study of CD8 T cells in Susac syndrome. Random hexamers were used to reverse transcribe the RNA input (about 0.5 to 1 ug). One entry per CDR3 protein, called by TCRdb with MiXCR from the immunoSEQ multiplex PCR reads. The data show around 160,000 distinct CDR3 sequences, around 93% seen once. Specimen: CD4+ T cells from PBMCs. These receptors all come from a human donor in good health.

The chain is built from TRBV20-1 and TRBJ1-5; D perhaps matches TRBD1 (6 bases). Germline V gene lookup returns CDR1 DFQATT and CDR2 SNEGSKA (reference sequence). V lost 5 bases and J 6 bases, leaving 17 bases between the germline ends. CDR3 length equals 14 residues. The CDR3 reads CSAPPAGARQPQHF. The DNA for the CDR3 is TGCAGTGCTCCGCCGGCGGGGGCTCGTCAGCCCCAGCATTTT.

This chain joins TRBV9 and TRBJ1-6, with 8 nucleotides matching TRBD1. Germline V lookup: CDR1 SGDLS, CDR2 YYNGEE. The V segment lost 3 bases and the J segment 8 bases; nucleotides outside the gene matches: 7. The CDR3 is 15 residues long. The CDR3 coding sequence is TGTGCCAGCAGCGGTGGGACAGGCTGGCATTCACCCCTCCACTTT. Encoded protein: CASSGGTGWHSPLHF.

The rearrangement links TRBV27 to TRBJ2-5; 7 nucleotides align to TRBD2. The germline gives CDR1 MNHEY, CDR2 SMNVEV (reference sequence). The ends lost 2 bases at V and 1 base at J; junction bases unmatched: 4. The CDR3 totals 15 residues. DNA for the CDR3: TGTGCCAGCAGTTTAAGCGGGGCCCCCCAAGAGACCCAGTACTTC. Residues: CASSLSGAPQETQYF.

The CDR3: CASSPRGYRGVTQYF. Here the CDR3 DNA reads TGTGCCAGCAGCCCGAGGGGGTATCGTGGTGTTACGCAGTATTTT. The chain couples TRBV5-6 to TRBJ2-3; D is perhaps TRBD1 (6 bases). CDR1 and CDR2 (germline): SGHDT, YYEEEE. CDR3 size: 15 residues. V was cut by 4 bases and J by 8 bases, with 20 bases left in between. Looking up the rest from reference TRBV5-6 and TRBJ2-3 gives the full variable domain: DAGVTQSPTHLIKTRGQQVTLRCSPKSGHDTVSWYQQALGQGPQFIFQYYEEEERQRGNFPDRFSGHQFPNYSSELNVNALLLGDSALYLCASSPRGYRGVTQYFGPGTRLTVL.

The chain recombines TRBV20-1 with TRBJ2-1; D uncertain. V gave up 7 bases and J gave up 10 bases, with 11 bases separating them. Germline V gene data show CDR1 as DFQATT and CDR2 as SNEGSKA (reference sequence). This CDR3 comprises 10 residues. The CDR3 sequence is CSVPRWEQFF. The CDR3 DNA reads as TGCAGTGTCCCTCGTTGGGAGCAGTTCTTC.

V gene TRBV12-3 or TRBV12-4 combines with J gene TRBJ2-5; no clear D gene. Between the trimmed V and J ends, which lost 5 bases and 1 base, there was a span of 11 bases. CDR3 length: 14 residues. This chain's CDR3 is CASSPSNLQETQYF. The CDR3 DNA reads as TGTGCCAGCAGTCCTTCCAACCTCCAAGAGACCCAGTACTTC.

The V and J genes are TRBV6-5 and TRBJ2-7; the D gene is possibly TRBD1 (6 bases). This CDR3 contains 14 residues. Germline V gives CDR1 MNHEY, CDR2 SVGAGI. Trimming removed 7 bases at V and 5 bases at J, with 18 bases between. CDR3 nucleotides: TGTGCCAGCACCAAAGGGGGATCAGGCCACGAGCAGTACTTC. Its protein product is CASTKGGSGHEQYF.

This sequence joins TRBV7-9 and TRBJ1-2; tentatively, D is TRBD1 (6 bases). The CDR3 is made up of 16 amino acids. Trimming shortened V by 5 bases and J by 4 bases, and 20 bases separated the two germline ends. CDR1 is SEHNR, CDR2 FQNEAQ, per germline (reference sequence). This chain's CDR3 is CASSPRSPGEGYGYTF. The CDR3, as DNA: TGTGCCAGCAGCCCTAGGTCCCCAGGGGAAGGCTATGGCTACACCTTC.

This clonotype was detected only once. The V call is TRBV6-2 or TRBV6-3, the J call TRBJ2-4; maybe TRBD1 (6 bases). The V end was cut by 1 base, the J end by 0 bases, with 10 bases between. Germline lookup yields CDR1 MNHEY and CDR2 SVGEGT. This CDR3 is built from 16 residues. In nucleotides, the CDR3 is TGTGCCAGCAGTTACTGGGACACTGTAGCCAAAAACATTCAGTACTTC. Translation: CASSYWDTVAKNIQYF.

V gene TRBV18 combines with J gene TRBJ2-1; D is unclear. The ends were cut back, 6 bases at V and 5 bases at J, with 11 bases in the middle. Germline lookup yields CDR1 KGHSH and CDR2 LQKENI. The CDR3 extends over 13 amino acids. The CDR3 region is CASSLGRDNEQFF. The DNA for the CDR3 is TGTGCCAGCTCCCTCGGCCGGGACAATGAGCAGTTCTTC.

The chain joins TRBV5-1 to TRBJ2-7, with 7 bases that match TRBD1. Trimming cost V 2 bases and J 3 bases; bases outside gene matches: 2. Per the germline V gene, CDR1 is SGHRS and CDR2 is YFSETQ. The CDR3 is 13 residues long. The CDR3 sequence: CASSFDRDYEQYF. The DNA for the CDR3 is TGCGCCAGCAGCTTTGACAGGGACTACGAGCAGTACTTC.

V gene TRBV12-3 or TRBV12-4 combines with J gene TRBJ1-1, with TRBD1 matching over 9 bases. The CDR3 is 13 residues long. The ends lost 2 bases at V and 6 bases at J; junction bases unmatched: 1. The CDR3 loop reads CASSLRQGAEAFF. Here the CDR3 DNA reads TGTGCCAGCAGTTTACGACAGGGGGCTGAAGCTTTCTTT.

CDR3 sequence: CASSLRGLNTGELFF. In DNA, the CDR3 is TGTGCCAGCAGTCTACGCGGACTGAACACCGGGGAGCTGTTTTTT. This chain uses TRBV12-3 or TRBV12-4 with TRBJ2-2; maybe TRBD2 (5 bases). V shed 5 bases and J shed 1 base, with 11 bases lying between them. The CDR3 covers 15 residues.

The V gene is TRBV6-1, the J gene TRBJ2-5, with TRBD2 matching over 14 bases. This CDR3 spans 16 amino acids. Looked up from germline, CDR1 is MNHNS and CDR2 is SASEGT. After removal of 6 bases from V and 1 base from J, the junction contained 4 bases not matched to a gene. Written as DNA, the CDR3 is TGTGCCAGCAGCCGGACTAGCGGGGGGTTCCAAGAGACCCAGTACTTC. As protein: CASSRTSGGFQETQYF.

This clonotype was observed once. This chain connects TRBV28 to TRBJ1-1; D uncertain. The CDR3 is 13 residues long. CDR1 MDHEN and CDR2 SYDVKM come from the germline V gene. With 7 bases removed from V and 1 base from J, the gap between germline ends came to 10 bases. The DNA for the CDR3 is TGTGCCAGCATCCCGGGTCCGAACACTGAAGCTTTCTTT. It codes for CASIPGPNTEAFF. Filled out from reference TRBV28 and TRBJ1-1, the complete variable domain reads DVKVTQSSRYLVKRTGEKVFLECVQDMDHENMFWYRQDPGLGLRLIYFSYDVKMKEKGDIPEGYSVSREKKERFSLILESASTNQTSMYLCASIPGPNTEAFFGQGTRLTVV.

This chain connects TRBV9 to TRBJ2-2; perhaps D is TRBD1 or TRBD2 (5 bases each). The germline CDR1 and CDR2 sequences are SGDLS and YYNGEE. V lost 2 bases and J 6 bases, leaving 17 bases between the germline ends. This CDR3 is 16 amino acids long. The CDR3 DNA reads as TGTGCCAGCAGCGTTGAGGGGTCGGGATTGGCCGGGGAGCTGTTTTTT. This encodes CASSVEGSGLAGELFF.

CDR3 sequence: CASKPGQGTEAFF. CDR3 sequence (DNA): TGTGCCAGCAAGCCGGGACAAGGGACTGAAGCTTTCTTT. The V and J genes are TRBV7-9 and TRBJ1-1; possibly TRBD1 for D (6 bases). Germline V gene lookup returns CDR1 SEHNR and CDR2 FQNEAQ (reference sequence). The CDR3 extends over 13 amino acids. V was shortened by 7 bases and J by 5 bases, with 14 bases between the two germline ends.

The CDR3 loop reads CASTWDRSPSTQYF. CDR3 nucleotides: TGTGCCAGCACTTGGGACAGATCCCCCTCTACGCAGTATTTT. The chain combines TRBV7-2 with TRBJ2-3; 7 bases match TRBD1. V lost 7 bases to trimming and J lost 8 bases; unmatched junction nucleotides: 12. CDR1 and CDR2 (germline): SGHTA, FQGNSA. This CDR3 spans 14 amino acids.

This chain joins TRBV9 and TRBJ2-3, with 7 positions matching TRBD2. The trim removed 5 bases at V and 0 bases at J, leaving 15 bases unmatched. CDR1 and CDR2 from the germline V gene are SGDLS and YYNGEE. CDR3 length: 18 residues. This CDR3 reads CASSRSGWGGGSTDTQYF. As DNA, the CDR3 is TGTGCCAGCAGTCGCTCCGGATGGGGGGGAGGAAGCACAGATACGCAGTATTTT.

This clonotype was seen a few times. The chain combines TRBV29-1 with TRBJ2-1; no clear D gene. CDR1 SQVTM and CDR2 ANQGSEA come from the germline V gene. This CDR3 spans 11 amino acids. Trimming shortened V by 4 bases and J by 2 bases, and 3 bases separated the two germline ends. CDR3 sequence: CSVATYNEQFF. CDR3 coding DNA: TGCAGCGTTGCCACCTACAATGAGCAGTTCTTC.

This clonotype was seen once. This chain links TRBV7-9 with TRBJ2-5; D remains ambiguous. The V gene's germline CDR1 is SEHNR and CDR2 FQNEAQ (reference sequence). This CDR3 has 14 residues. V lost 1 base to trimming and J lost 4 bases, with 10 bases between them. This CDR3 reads CASSLGLSGETQYF. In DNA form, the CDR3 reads TGTGCCAGCAGCTTAGGGCTATCGGGAGAGACCCAGTACTTC. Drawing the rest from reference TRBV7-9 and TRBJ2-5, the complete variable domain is DTGVSQNPRHKITKRGQNVTFRCDPISEHNRLYWYRQTLGQGPEFLTYFQNEAQLEKSRLLSDRFSAERPKGSFSTLEIQRTEQGDSAMYLCASSLGLSGETQYFGPGTRLLVL.

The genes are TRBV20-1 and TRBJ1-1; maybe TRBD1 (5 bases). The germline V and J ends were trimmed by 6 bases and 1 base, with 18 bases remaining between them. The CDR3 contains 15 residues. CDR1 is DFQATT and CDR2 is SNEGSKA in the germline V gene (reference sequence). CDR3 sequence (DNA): TGCAGTGCCCGAGAGAGGGGAAGAAAGAACACTGAAGCTTTCTTT. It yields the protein CSARERGRKNTEAFF.